The source of this T cell receptor beta chain is a study of T cells in tumors after PD-1 blockade. Study details: Each patient got pembrolizumab 200 mg every 3 weeks or cemiplimab 350 mg every 2 weeks. On average, peripheral blood gave about 100,000 TCR templates and around 40,000 unique clonotypes. Some patients also took daily vismodegib 150 mg during anti-PD-1 treatment.

Repertoires were generated with immunoSEQ multiplex PCR, while TCRdb's copy carries only in-frame clones and drops some. The sample shows about 33,000 clones, roughly 78% of them seen only once. This CDR3 has 16 residues. Trimming took off 5 bases at V and 1 base at J, with 17 bases between the two ends. Germline lookup yields CDR1 MDHEN and CDR2 SYDVKM. The sequencing used PBMCs, collected before anti-PD-1 treatment. The clonotype originates from a human donor with basal cell carcinoma. This chain joins TRBV28 and TRBJ1-2; D not resolved. Here the CDR3 DNA reads TGTGCCAGCAGTCCAACCGGGCAACCCATTAACTATGGCTACACCTTC. The encoded protein is CASSPTGQPINYGYTF.